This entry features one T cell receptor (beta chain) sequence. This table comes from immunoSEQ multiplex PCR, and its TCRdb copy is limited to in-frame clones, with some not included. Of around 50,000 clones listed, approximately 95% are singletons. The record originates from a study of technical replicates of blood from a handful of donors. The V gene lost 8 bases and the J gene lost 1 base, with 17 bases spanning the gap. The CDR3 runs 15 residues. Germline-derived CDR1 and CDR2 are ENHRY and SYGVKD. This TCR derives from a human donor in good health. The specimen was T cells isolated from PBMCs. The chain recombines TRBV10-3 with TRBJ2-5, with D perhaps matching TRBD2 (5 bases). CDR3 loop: CAIAPNPGSQETQYF. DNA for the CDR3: TGTGCCATCGCCCCTAATCCGGGATCCCAAGAGACCCAGTACTTC.